This T cell receptor (beta chain) was documented in a study of T cells in tuberculosis. Study results and caveats: Some low-affinity tetramer-binding T cells may be absent from this sample.

Thawed, overnight-rested PBMC were stained with GMM-loaded CD1B tetramer, viability dye and anti-CD3, then sorted. The CD1B tetramers carried C32 glucose monomycolate purified from Rhodococcus equi. CD14-expressing monocytes were removed from PBMC before cryopreservation and sorting. Sequencing used immunoSEQ multiplex PCR; TCRdb keeps in-frame clones, though not all of them. Of 61,000 or so clones in the sample, approximately 80% were seen once. Germline V gives CDR1 MDHEN, CDR2 SYDVKM. The CDR3 sequence is 17 residues long. V trimming: 2 bases; J trimming: 0 bases; junction bases outside the gene matches: 8.

The sample consisted of CD1b-GMM tetramer-negative cells sorted from PBMCs. The sequence derives from an adult woman with latent tuberculosis. The chain couples TRBV28 to TRBJ2-3, with 7 bases identical to TRBD1. CDR3 in DNA: TGTGCCAGCAGTTTAAGGGACAGCCAACCTAGCACAGATACGCAGTATTTT. Protein: CASSLRDSQPSTDTQYF.